This T cell receptor beta chain was sequenced for a study of technical replicates of blood from several donors. The CDR3 length is 15 residues. Germline values: CDR1 SGHRS, CDR2 YFSETQ. With 0 bases clipped from V and 6 bases from J, the junction kept 7 bases outside the gene matches. Clones were read by immunoSEQ multiplex PCR, and TCRdb kept only the in-frame ones, dropping some. The sample consists of around 72,000 clones, just over 90% of them appearing once. This sequence joins TRBV5-1 and TRBJ2-3; TRBD2 agrees at 7 bases. This TCR derives from a human donor in good health. Some clones in this sample may be carry-over from other donors' samples. Sequenced sample: PBMCs. Here the CDR3 reads CASSLETSRGDTQYF. The CDR3 DNA sequence: TGCGCCAGCAGCTTGGAGACTAGCCGGGGGGATACGCAGTATTTT.